Many counts were recorded for the clone carrying this TCR beta chain. The entry originates in a study of prognosis after radiotherapy for stage I lung cancer. For the study at large: Newly diagnosed primary stage I lung tumors were found in roughly 13 patients, while oligometastatic NSCLC after surgical resection of the primary tumor was found in 4 to 6. Approximately twelve men and a handful of women, aged about 50 to 84 and with a median age of around 74 years, made up the patients. The study delivered radiotherapy as SBRT in 3 to 5 fractions, with a biologically effective dose of at least 100 Gy.

V dropped 4 bases and J dropped 4 bases, with 7 bases sitting between them. This CDR3 is 12 amino acids long. Per the germline V gene, CDR1 is MGHRA and CDR2 is YSYEKL. By two-round multiplex PCR, the TCR beta CDR3 was amplified from genomic DNA. Individual primers that were specific to each TRBV and TRBJ gene served in first-round PCR. TCRdb ran MiXCR on the multiplex PCR reads and lists one entry per CDR3 protein. The table lists some 15,000 distinct CDR3 sequences, about 27% of them singletons. The material was PBMCs, obtained before or after stereotactic body radiation therapy (not recorded which). The rearrangement links TRBV4-1 to TRBJ2-5; D remains ambiguous. The source is a donor aged 50 or older with non-small cell lung cancer. CDR3 DNA: TGCGCCAGCAGCCCACCGGGAGAGACCCAGTACTTC. Its translation: CASSPPGETQYF.